The 29 T cell receptor beta chains below were found in one sample sequenced in a study of post-analysis software for immune sequencing data. Study-wide points: Comparison of patients with controls showed five TRBV segments more frequent in patients, TRBV5-6, TRBV5-1 and TRBV20-1 among them.

Libraries were made from TCR beta cDNA, and they carried unique molecular identifiers. TCRdb analysed the PCR reads with MiXCR anew, one entry per CDR3 protein. The sample yields some 890,000 distinct CDR3 sequences, roughly 58% seen once. What these receptors recognize is not known. Sequenced sample: blood. These TCRs come from a girl aged 10 to 17 with multiple sclerosis.

V gene TRBV12-3 or TRBV12-4 combines with J gene TRBJ1-2, with D possibly matching TRBD1 (6 bases). The CDR3 has 14 amino acids. V was clipped by 9 bases and J by 4 bases, with 18 bases between them. DNA of the CDR3: TGTGCCAGTATACCGCGGGGGGGCAGCTATGGCTACACCTTC. Its protein product is CASIPRGGSYGYTF.

V usage is TRBV7-9 and J usage is TRBJ2-7; tentatively, D is TRBD1 or TRBD2 (5 bases each). Germline CDR1 and CDR2: SEHNR and FQNEAQ (reference sequence). CDR3 size: 16 residues. The ends were cut back, 5 bases at V and 1 base at J, with 18 bases in the middle. CDR3 loop: CASSNRGRGPSYEQYF. The CDR3 nucleotides read TGTGCCAGCAGCAATAGGGGTAGGGGACCATCCTACGAGCAGTACTTC.

In its sample, this clonotype was seen a few times. V gene TRBV5-1 combines with J gene TRBJ1-2, with D hard to call. V shed 0 bases and J shed 1 base, with 10 bases lying between them. CDR3 length: 15 amino acids. Per germline, CDR1 SGHRS and CDR2 YFSETQ. The CDR3 spells CASSLEVGFNYGYTF. The CDR3 nucleotides read TGCGCCAGCAGCTTGGAGGTCGGATTTAACTATGGCTACACCTTC.

This chain connects TRBV11-2 to TRBJ2-5; tentatively, D is TRBD2 (6 bases). Trimming shortened V by 5 bases and J by 1 base, and 11 bases separated the two germline ends. The CDR3 contains 14 residues. Germline-derived CDR1 and CDR2 are SGHAT and FQNNGV. CDR3 in DNA: TGTGCCAGCAGCACCCGGGACTTCCAAGAGACCCAGTACTTC. Translating it yields CASSTRDFQETQYF.

This chain's CDR3 is CASSQPGTGSYGYTF. CDR3 DNA sequence: TGTGCCAGCAGTCAGCCCGGGACAGGGAGCTATGGCTACACCTTC. The V gene is TRBV6-5, the J gene TRBJ1-2, with TRBD1 matching 9 bases. The CDR3 is 15 residues long. Per the germline V gene, CDR1 is MNHEY and CDR2 is SVGAGI. Unmatched junction bases numbered 8, after V lost 5 bases and J lost 4 bases.

This chain joins TRBV11-2 and TRBJ2-4, with 8 bases matching TRBD1. Germline V lookup: CDR1 SGHAT, CDR2 FQNNGV. V was pared by 5 bases and J by 4 bases, with 16 bases of the junction left unmatched. This CDR3 has 18 amino acids. The CDR3: CASSRKPGQDSQKNIQYF. Written as DNA, the CDR3 is TGTGCCAGCAGCCGGAAACCGGGACAGGATAGCCAAAAAAACATTCAGTACTTC.

The chain links TRBV15 to TRBJ2-4, with D possibly being TRBD1 (6 bases). V lost 1 base and J 7 bases, leaving 17 bases between the germline ends. CDR3 length: 16 residues. CDR1 is LNHNV, CDR2 YYDKDF, per germline (reference sequence). The DNA for the CDR3 is TGTGCCACCAGCAGAGGGGACAAGGCCTACGGCAACATTCAGTACTTC. It translates to CATSRGDKAYGNIQYF.

This clonotype showed up just a few times. The chain combines TRBV29-1 with TRBJ2-7, with TRBD2 matching 14 bases. The V gene's germline CDR1 is SQVTM and CDR2 ANQGSEA. Trimming cost V 0 bases and J 7 bases; bases outside gene matches: 5. This CDR3 has 15 amino acids. Written as DNA, the CDR3 is TGCAGCGTTGAAGAAGGGACTAGCGGGAGATGGGAGCAGTACTTC. Protein product: CSVEEGTSGRWEQYF.

This clonotype was counted a single time. The chain joins TRBV20-1 to TRBJ2-1; D remains unclear. V lost 3 bases to trimming and J lost 7 bases, with 10 bases between them. Germline loops: CDR1 DFQATT, CDR2 SNEGSKA (reference sequence). The CDR3 sequence is 12 residues long. The CDR3 reads CSASLVRNEQFF. The CDR3 DNA follows: TGCAGTGCTAGTCTGGTGAGGAATGAGCAGTTCTTC.

A few counts support this clonotype. The chain combines TRBV12-3 or TRBV12-4 with TRBJ2-4; possibly TRBD1 or TRBD2 for D (5 bases each). The J call may be faulty, since TRBJ2-7 better matches the DNA end. This CDR3 is built from 14 residues. CDR3: CASSWTLGTDEQYF. The CDR3 nucleotides are TGTGCCAGCAGCTGGACACTCGGGACCGACGAGCAGTACTTC.

The chain combines TRBV6-6 with TRBJ1-4; perhaps TRBD1 as D (5 bases). The length of the CDR3 is 14 residues. Germline loops: CDR1 MNHNY, CDR2 SVGAGI (reference sequence). V dropped 2 bases and J dropped 7 bases, with 11 bases sitting between them. CDR3 DNA: TGTGCCAGCAGTTACGGGGCTCGCAGTGAAAAACTGTTTTTT. This sequence encodes CASSYGARSEKLFF.

Worth noting for this clonotype: The germline gene is not matched at one end of the junction; a read error may be the cause. The rearrangement links TRBV4-1 to TRBJ2-7, with 11 bases aligning to TRBD2. Germline CDR1 reads MGHRA; CDR2 reads YSYEKL. The length of the CDR3 is 15 residues. CDR3 sequence reads: CASSPGLADSYEQYF. CDR3 DNA sequence: TGCGCCAGTAGCCCGGGACTAGCGGACTCCTACGAGCAGTACTTC.

The CDR3 loop reads CASSFIKGGFDYGYTF. CDR3 bases: TGCGCCAGCAGCTTTATAAAGGGAGGGTTTGACTATGGCTACACCTTC. The chain combines TRBV5-1 with TRBJ1-2; D ambiguous. Trimming took off 2 bases at V and 3 bases at J, with 17 bases between the two ends. Germline loops: CDR1 SGHRS, CDR2 YFSETQ. CDR3 length: 16 amino acids.

This rearrangement joins TRBV12-3 or TRBV12-4 to TRBJ1-2; TRBD1 matches 7 bases. The CDR3 loop spans 15 amino acids. J gave up 8 bases and V 4 bases, and 13 bases lay outside the gene matches. For the CDR3, the DNA is TGTGCCAGCAGTTCCTCGGGAAGGGGGCTCGAGGGCTACACCTTC. This codes for CASSSSGRGLEGYTF.

This clonotype was seen a few times. The chain is built from TRBV7-9 and TRBJ2-5, with D perhaps assigned TRBD1 or TRBD2 (6 bases each). V was pared by 4 bases and J by 11 bases, with 20 bases between. CDR1 and CDR2 (germline): SEHNR, FQNEAQ (reference sequence). The CDR3 length is 14 residues. The CDR3 nucleotides read TGTGCCAGCAGCTCCGGGACACAAACACGGGAGCAGTACTTC. It yields the protein CASSSGTQTREQYF.

The V and J genes are TRBV5-1 and TRBJ2-7; a weak D match, TRBD1 (6 bases). The CDR3 is 12 residues long. V shed 7 bases and J shed 7 bases, with 15 bases lying between them. The V gene's germline CDR1 is SGHRS and CDR2 YFSETQ. CDR3 nucleotide sequence: TGCGCCAGCTCCTTGAGGACAGAGGAGCAGTACTTC. Translating it yields CASSLRTEEQYF.

V is TRBV7-9 and J is TRBJ2-1; perhaps TRBD2 as D (6 bases). Germline CDR1 reads SEHNR; CDR2 reads FQNEAQ (reference sequence). The ends were cut back, 0 bases at V and 7 bases at J, with 16 bases in the middle. The CDR3 is 16 residues long. The CDR3 bases are TGTGCCAGCAGCTTAGCCACCGGGAGTGGGCGTAATGAGCAGTTCTTC. It is translated as CASSLATGSGRNEQFF.

The chain carries TRBV20-1 and TRBJ2-3; TRBD1 matches at 9 bases. V lost 6 bases and J lost 5; bases outside the gene matches: 6. The CDR3 totals 13 residues. Looked up from germline, CDR1 is DFQATT and CDR2 is SNEGSKA (reference sequence). CDR3 in amino acids: CSAATGGQDTQYF. The CDR3 DNA sequence: TGCAGTGCGGCGACAGGGGGACAAGATACGCAGTATTTT.

J is TRBJ2-1 and V is TRBV6-1; no definite D call. The V and J ends lost 6 bases and 8 bases respectively, with 14 bases between them. Germline CDR1 is MNHNS and CDR2 is SASEGT. This CDR3 is 13 amino acids long. In DNA, the CDR3 is TGTGCCAGCAGAATCGTGGTTGAGCATGAGCAGTTCTTC. It codes for CASRIVVEHEQFF.

The chain recombines TRBV19 with TRBJ1-1; 8 bases align to TRBD1. CDR3 size: 13 residues. Looked up from germline, CDR1 is LNHDA and CDR2 is SQIVND (reference sequence). J was trimmed by 4 bases and V by 7 bases; bases with no gene match: 5. CDR3 protein: CASTVTGGTEAFF. CDR3 in DNA: TGTGCCAGTACCGTTACAGGGGGCACTGAAGCTTTCTTT.

The V gene is TRBV25-1, the J gene TRBJ2-5; the D gene could be TRBD1 or TRBD2 (5 bases each). This CDR3 is 14 amino acids long. V lost 6 bases to trimming and J lost 11 bases, with 22 bases between them. Per germline, CDR1 MGHDK and CDR2 SYGVNS. The CDR3 loop reads CASSRGSRDDQQYF. The DNA of the CDR3 is TGTGCCAGCAGCCGAGGATCCCGGGACGACCAGCAGTACTTC.

This chain connects TRBV6-5 to TRBJ2-3; possibly TRBD1 for D (5 bases). Trimming cost V 9 bases and J 0 bases, with 16 bases left between them. The CDR3 extends over 15 amino acids. CDR1 MNHEY and CDR2 SVGAGI come from the germline V gene. The CDR3 spells CASPPETVSTDTQYF. The DNA of the CDR3 is TGTGCCAGTCCCCCTGAGACAGTTAGCACAGATACGCAGTATTTT.

The rearrangement links TRBV20-1 to TRBJ1-2, with TRBD1 as a possible D gene (5 bases). Trimming took 6 bases from V and 2 from J, leaving 16 bases between them. There are 14 residues in the CDR3. From germline, CDR1 is DFQATT and CDR2 SNEGSKA (reference sequence). CDR3 region: CSAPPPEGNYGYTF. In DNA, the CDR3 is TGCAGTGCCCCCCCCCCAGAGGGGAACTATGGCTACACCTTC.

A few counts support this clonotype. This chain uses TRBV7-2 with TRBJ2-5, with a possible D match to TRBD2 (5 bases). The germline gives CDR1 SGHTA, CDR2 FQGNSA. V gave up 3 bases and J gave up 4 bases, with 9 bases separating them. There are 13 residues in the CDR3. The CDR3 loop is CASSLRLRETQYF. For the CDR3, the DNA is TGTGCCAGCAGCTTGAGACTACGAGAGACCCAGTACTTC.

The chain employs TRBV5-1 and TRBJ1-1; D is perhaps TRBD1 (5 bases). V dropped 0 bases and J dropped 1 base, with 10 bases sitting between them. From germline, CDR1 is SGHRS and CDR2 YFSETQ. The length of the CDR3 is 15 residues. CDR3 bases: TGCGCCAGCAGCTTGGAGGAGGGGACGAACACTGAAGCTTTCTTT. Amino acid sequence: CASSLEEGTNTEAFF.

This chain connects TRBV6-1 to TRBJ1-2; D is undetermined. The CDR3 has 13 amino acids. Per germline, CDR1 MNHNS and CDR2 SASEGT. V lost 6 bases, J lost 3 bases, and 11 bases lay in between. The CDR3 region is CASSPENHYGYTF. CDR3 nucleotides: TGTGCCAGCAGCCCAGAAAACCACTATGGCTACACCTTC.

The sample holds a few counts of this clonotype. The chain has TRBV29-1 and TRBJ2-7; 7 nucleotides line up with TRBD2. The closer fit of TRBJ2-5 to the DNA end suggests the J call may be wrong. Germline V gives CDR1 SQVTM, CDR2 ANQGSEA. The length of the CDR3 is 13 residues. DNA for the CDR3: TGCAGCGTTGAGTCAGGGAGGGGAGAGACCCAGTACTTC. Residues: CSVESGRGETQYF.

V is TRBV3-1 and J is TRBJ2-1, with 7 bases fitting TRBD1. Looked up from germline, CDR1 is LGHDT and CDR2 is YNNKEL (reference sequence). The CDR3 has 17 amino acids. The J segment lost 4 bases and the V segment lost 4 bases, leaving 13 bases of the junction unmatched. The CDR3 reads CASSLRRPDRTYNEQFF. The CDR3 DNA follows: TGTGCCAGCAGCCTCCGTCGTCCGGACAGGACATACAATGAGCAGTTCTTC.

The chain employs TRBV15 and TRBJ2-7; no reliable D call. The germline V and J ends were trimmed by 0 bases and 4 bases, with 19 bases remaining between them. The CDR3 contains 17 residues. Germline V gene data show CDR1 as LNHNV and CDR2 as YYDKDF (reference sequence). The CDR3 DNA reads as TGTGCCACCAGCAGAGATCGTGCGACCCGGCAGGTGTACGAGCAGTACTTC. Amino acids: CATSRDRATRQVYEQYF.